The 12 T cell receptor beta chains given below trace back to one sample, sequenced in a study of blood T cell repertoires in COVID-19 (TCRdb year 2020). The receptor library was made with the immunoSEQ multiplex PCR assay. The table comes from immuneACCESS by way of TCRdb, which keeps in-frame sequences with V and J called. Part of the clones is missing from these tables; in studies checked, under half for an unresolved V gene and the rest for unknown reasons. This sample holds over 55,000 clones; around 87% were observed only once. 6.5% to 9.5% of the sample is in the top ten clones. The sequenced sample was peripheral blood. The receptor source for this set is a man aged 45-60 years with active COVID-19.

The chain employs TRBV6-5 and TRBJ1-4; 12 bases are shared with TRBD1. V lost 8 bases and J lost 1; bases outside the gene matches: 2. Germline lookup yields CDR1 MNHEY and CDR2 SVGAGI. This CDR3 spans 15 amino acids. CDR3 DNA sequence: TGTGCCAGCCGGGACAGGGGGCTAACTAATGAAAAACTGTTTTTT. It specifies CASRDRGLTNEKLFF.

The chain is built from TRBV27 and TRBJ2-7; D gene uncertain. Germline V gene sequence: CDR1 MNHEY, CDR2 SMNVEV (reference sequence). The CDR3 runs to 14 residues. V dropped 2 bases and J dropped 6 bases, with 14 bases sitting between them. The CDR3 sequence is CASSLGQAASEQYF. CDR3 nucleotide sequence: TGTGCCAGCAGTTTAGGGCAGGCCGCGTCCGAGCAGTACTTC.

The chain combines TRBV28 with TRBJ1-1; D unresolved. The CDR3 loop spans 13 amino acids. Germline CDR1 and CDR2: MDHEN and SYDVKM. The V end lost 2 bases, the J end lost 0 bases, and 4 bases lay between the germline ends. As DNA, the CDR3 is TGTGCCAGCAGTTTACAGATGAACACTGAAGCTTTCTTT. It specifies CASSLQMNTEAFF. Full variable domain (rest looked up from reference TRBV28 and TRBJ1-1): DVKVTQSSRYLVKRTGEKVFLECVQDMDHENMFWYRQDPGLGLRLIYFSYDVKMKEKGDIPEGYSVSREKKERFSLILESASTNQTSMYLCASSLQMNTEAFFGQGTRLTVV.

This chain joins TRBV19 and TRBJ1-5; D not resolved. Trimming took off 3 bases at V and 3 bases at J, with 12 bases between the two ends. The germline V gene encodes CDR1 LNHDA and CDR2 SQIVND (reference sequence). CDR3 length: 15 amino acids. The CDR3 region has the DNA TGTGCCAGTAGTATTATAGGAGGGATCAATCAGCCCCAGCATTTT. This codes for CASSIIGGINQPQHF.

The table lists this clone with a few counts. The chain combines TRBV6-2 or TRBV6-3 with TRBJ2-7, with a possible D match to TRBD2 (6 bases). V lost 0 bases and J 0 bases, leaving 6 bases between the germline ends. The CDR3 sequence is 14 residues long. Germline lookup yields CDR1 MNHEY and CDR2 SVGEGT. The CDR3 nucleotides are TGTGCCAGCAGTTACTCGACTAGCTCCTACGAGCAGTACTTC. Encoded protein: CASSYSTSSYEQYF.

This clone was seen a single time. This chain connects TRBV5-6 to TRBJ1-5; D is possibly TRBD1 (5 bases). The CDR3 has 14 residues. Trimming stripped 1 base from V and 5 bases from J, with 10 bases between. The germline V gene encodes CDR1 SGHDT and CDR2 YYEEEE. This chain's CDR3 is CASSLSGGDQPQHF. DNA of the CDR3: TGTGCCAGCAGCTTGTCCGGGGGGGATCAGCCCCAGCATTTT. Full variable domain (remainder filled in from reference TRBV5-6 and TRBJ1-5): DAGVTQSPTHLIKTRGQQVTLRCSPKSGHDTVSWYQQALGQGPQFIFQYYEEEERQRGNFPDRFSGHQFPNYSSELNVNALLLGDSALYLCASSLSGGDQPQHFGDGTRLSIL.

The chain links TRBV5-1 to TRBJ2-3; TRBD1 matches 9 bases. CDR3 size: 16 residues. CDR1 and CDR2 (germline): SGHRS, YFSETQ. Trimming at V came to 1 base and at J to 3 bases, leaving 6 bases not matched to a gene. For the CDR3, the DNA is TGCGCCAGCAGCTTGCCCGGGACAGGGTCGACAGATACGCAGTATTTT. Translating it yields CASSLPGTGSTDTQYF.

The V and J genes are TRBV20-1 and TRBJ1-5; TRBD1 matches at 9 bases. This CDR3 region has 16 residues. V lost 3 bases to trimming and J lost 3 bases; unmatched junction nucleotides: 9. Per germline, CDR1 DFQATT and CDR2 SNEGSKA (reference sequence). CDR3 coding DNA: TGCAGTGCTAGTCCGCGGGGACAGGGAAACAATCAGCCCCAGCATTTT. Amino acids: CSASPRGQGNNQPQHF.

The J gene is TRBJ1-5, the V gene TRBV12-3 or TRBV12-4; TRBD1 might be the D (5 bases). V gave up 5 bases and J gave up 4 bases, with 9 bases separating them. The CDR3 is 13 residues long. The CDR3 region has the DNA TGTGCCAGCAGTCAAGACAGTAATCAGCCCCAGCATTTT. Translation gives CASSQDSNQPQHF.

The gene calls are TRBV7-6 and TRBJ2-7; D might be TRBD2 (6 bases). CDR3 length: 15 residues. The ends were cut back, 1 base at V and 0 bases at J, with 10 bases in the middle. Germline CDR1 SGHVS, CDR2 FNYEAQ. This CDR3 reads CASSLGAGRSYEQYF. Here the CDR3 DNA reads TGTGCCAGCAGCTTAGGGGCGGGACGCTCCTACGAGCAGTACTTC.

The rearrangement joins TRBV9 to TRBJ2-7; 9 bases are shared with TRBD2. The CDR3 covers 14 residues. V was clipped by 3 bases and J by 1 base; unmatched bases: 2. Germline V gene lookup returns CDR1 SGDLS and CDR2 YYNGEE. CDR3: CASSGGLASYEQYF. In DNA form, the CDR3 reads TGTGCCAGCAGCGGCGGACTAGCGTCCTACGAGCAGTACTTC.

This sequence joins TRBV28 and TRBJ2-5; 7 nucleotides line up with TRBD1. J lost 5 bases, V lost 5 bases, and 8 bases had no gene match. CDR3 length: 14 residues. Germline CDR1 is MDHEN and CDR2 is SYDVKM. The CDR3 sequence is CASSPGQDGETQYF. For the CDR3, the DNA is TGTGCCAGCAGTCCAGGACAGGACGGGGAGACCCAGTACTTC.